The entry below describes one TCR beta chain. Its antigen remains unknown. Sequence at one end of the junction differs from germline and may be a read error. The germline CDR1 and CDR2 sequences are SGHRS and YFSETQ. The CDR3 extends over 15 amino acids. The sample is drawn from a study of metastatic and nonmetastatic thyroid tumors. Study-wide results and caveats: Malignant tumors reportedly showed significantly higher TCR beta diversity than benign nodules in both blood and tumor.

All patients were treatment-naive before thyroid surgery. MiXCR reprocessed the PCR reads for TCRdb. The sample holds about 92,000 clones; about 15% are singletons and the top ten take 3.6%. The sequence derives from a female donor with papillary thyroid cancer or a benign thyroid nodule (not recorded which). Some clones in this sample may be carry-over from other donors' samples. The sample was blood. The chain combines TRBV5-1 with TRBJ1-5; 7 bases are a match to TRBD1. The CDR3 reads CASSLFPGGDHPQHF. The CDR3 DNA is TGCGCCAGCAGCTTGTTTCCAGGGGGGGATCATCCCCAGCATTTT. Full variable domain (rest looked up from reference TRBV5-1 and TRBJ1-5): KAGVTQTPRYLIKTRGQQVTLSCSPISGHRSVSWYQQTPGQGLQFLFEYFSETQRNKGNFPGRFSGRQFSNSRSEMNVSTLELGDSALYLCASSLFPGGDHPQHFGDGTRLSIL.